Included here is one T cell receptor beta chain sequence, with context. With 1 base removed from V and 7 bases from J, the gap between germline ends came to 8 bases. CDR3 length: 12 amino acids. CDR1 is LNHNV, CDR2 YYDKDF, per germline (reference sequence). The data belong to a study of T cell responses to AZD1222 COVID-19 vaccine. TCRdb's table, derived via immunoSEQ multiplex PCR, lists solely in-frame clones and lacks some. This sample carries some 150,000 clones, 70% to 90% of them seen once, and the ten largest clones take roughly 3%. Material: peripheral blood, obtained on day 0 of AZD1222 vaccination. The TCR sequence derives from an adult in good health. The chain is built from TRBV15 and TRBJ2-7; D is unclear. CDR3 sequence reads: CATSRGIGEQYF. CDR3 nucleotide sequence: TGTGCCACCAGCAGAGGTATAGGGGAGCAGTACTTC.